The entry below describes one T cell receptor (beta chain). Its specificity is not known. Germline is not matched at one junction end, which may reflect a read error. A primer matching the constant region was used to make TCR beta cDNA from approximately 500 ng of total RNA. What produced the TCR beta libraries was three nested multiplex PCR rounds using slightly modified ARM-PCR. Use of TRBV1-TRBV30 forward primers with a C-beta reverse primer characterized the first two PCR rounds, which lasted around 10 cycles each. MiXCR, applied by TCRdb to the multiplex PCR reads, yields one record per CDR3 protein. The table has around 120,000 distinct CDR3 sequences, around 70% seen once. The source of the sample is a study of tumor-infiltrating lymphocytes in primary liver carcinoma. Study in general: The five patients, who were men and women, ranged in age from 30 to 69 years.

Study results and caveats: In tumor-adjacent and tumor-blood pairs, overlap was lower than in tumor region pairs.

Between about 19 and 34 mg of unsorted bulk tissue served as the source from which RNA and DNA were co-extracted. This CDR3 region has 14 residues. The material sequenced was tumor-adjacent normal liver tissue. This TCR was recovered from a woman aged 55-69 years with primary liver carcinoma and hepatitis B virus infection. V usage is TRBV12-3 or TRBV12-4 and J usage is TRBJ2-5, with TRBD1 matching over 9 bases. The CDR3 sequence is CVSSLLVQGASLDF. For the CDR3, the DNA is TGTGTCAGCAGTCTCCTCGTACAGGGGGCCTCACTGGACTTC.